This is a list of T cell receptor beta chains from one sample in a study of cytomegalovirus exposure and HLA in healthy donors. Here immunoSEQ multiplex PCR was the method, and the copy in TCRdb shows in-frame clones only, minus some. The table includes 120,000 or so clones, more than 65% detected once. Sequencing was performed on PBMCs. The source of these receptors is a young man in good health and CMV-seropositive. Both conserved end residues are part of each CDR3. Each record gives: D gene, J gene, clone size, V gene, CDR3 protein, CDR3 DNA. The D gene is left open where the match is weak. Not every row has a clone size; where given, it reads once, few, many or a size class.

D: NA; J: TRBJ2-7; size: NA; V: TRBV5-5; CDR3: CASSPIPRSYEQYF; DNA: TGTGCCAGCAGCCCGATCCCGAGGAGTTACGAGCAGTACTTC
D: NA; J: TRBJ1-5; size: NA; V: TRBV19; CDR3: CASSGEVHQPQHF; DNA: TGTGCCAGTAGTGGCGAGGTCCATCAGCCCCAGCATTTT
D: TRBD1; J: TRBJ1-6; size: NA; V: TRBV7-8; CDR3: CVSSYGQGNSPLHF; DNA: TGTGTCAGCAGTTATGGACAGGGCAATTCACCCCTCCACTTT
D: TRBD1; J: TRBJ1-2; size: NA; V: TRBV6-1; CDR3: CASSPTGGGYGYTF; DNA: TGTGCCAGCAGCCCTACAGGGGGGGGCTATGGCTACACCTTC
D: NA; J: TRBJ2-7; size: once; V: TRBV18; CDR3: CASSPRGTGYEQYF; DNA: TGTGCCAGCTCACCACGAGGAACGGGGTACGAGCAGTACTTC
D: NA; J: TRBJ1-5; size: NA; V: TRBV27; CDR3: CASSPHRARSNQPQHF; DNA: TGTGCCAGCAGTCCCCACAGAGCCCGTAGCAATCAGCCCCAGCATTTT
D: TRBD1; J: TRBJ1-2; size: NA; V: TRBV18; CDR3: CASSLNPTGDYGYTF; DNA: TGTGCCAGCTCACTAAATCCAACAGGGGACTATGGCTACACCTTC
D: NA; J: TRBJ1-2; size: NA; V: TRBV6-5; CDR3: CASSPEPWANYGYTF; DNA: TGTGCCAGCAGTCCGGAGCCATGGGCTAACTATGGCTACACCTTC
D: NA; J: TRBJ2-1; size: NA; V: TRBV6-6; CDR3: CASSDRNNEQFF; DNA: TGTGCCAGCAGTGACAGGAACAATGAGCAGTTCTTC
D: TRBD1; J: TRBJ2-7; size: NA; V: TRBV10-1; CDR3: CASSATGAKQYF; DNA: TGCGCCAGCAGTGCGACAGGGGCGAAACAGTACTTC
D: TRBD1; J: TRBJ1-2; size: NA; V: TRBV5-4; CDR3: CASSLAGYGTGGFGYTF; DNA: TGTGCCAGCAGCTTGGCCGGGTACGGGACAGGGGGCTTTGGCTACACCTTC
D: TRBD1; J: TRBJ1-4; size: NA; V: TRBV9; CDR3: CASSFSDRVGEKLFF; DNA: TGTGCCAGCAGCTTCTCGGACAGGGTAGGCGAAAAACTGTTTTTT
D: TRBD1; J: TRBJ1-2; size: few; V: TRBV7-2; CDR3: CASSQDRDRGLGGYTF; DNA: TGCGCCAGCAGCCAAGACCGGGACAGGGGGCTTGGTGGCTACACCTTC
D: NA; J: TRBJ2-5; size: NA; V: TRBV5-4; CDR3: CASSLGPPETQYF; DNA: TGTGCCAGCAGCTTGGGGCCCCCAGAGACCCAGTACTTC
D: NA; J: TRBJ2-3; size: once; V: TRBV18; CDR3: CASSPQRLTGWEDTQYF; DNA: TGTGCCAGCTCACCACAGAGGTTAACGGGGTGGGAAGATACGCAGTATTTT
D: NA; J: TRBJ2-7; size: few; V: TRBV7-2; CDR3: CASSRVTVGSSYEQYF; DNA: TGTGCCAGCAGCCGCGTCACTGTAGGGAGCTCCTACGAGCAGTACTTC
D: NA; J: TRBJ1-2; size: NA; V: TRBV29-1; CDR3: CSVGSGGEGYTF; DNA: TGCAGCGTTGGTTCGGGGGGGGAAGGCTACACCTTC
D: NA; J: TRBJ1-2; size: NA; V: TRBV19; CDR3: CASSIVPSARGGYTF; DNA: TGTGCCAGTAGTATAGTCCCCAGTGCCAGAGGGGGCTACACCTTC
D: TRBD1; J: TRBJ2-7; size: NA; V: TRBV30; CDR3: CAWSSPTGAYEQYF; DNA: TGTGCCTGGAGTTCTCCGACAGGGGCCTACGAGCAGTACTTC
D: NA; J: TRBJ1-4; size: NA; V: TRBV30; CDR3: CAWTGQYNEKLFF; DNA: TGTGCCTGGACCGGACAGTATAATGAAAAACTGTTTTTT
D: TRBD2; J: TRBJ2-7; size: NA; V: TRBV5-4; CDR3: CASSLELAGSYEQYF; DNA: TGTGCCAGCAGCTTGGAACTAGCGGGCTCCTACGAGCAGTACTTC
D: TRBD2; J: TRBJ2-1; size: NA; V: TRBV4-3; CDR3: CASSQALASGLEQFF; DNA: TGCGCCAGCAGCCAAGCCCTTGCTAGCGGGTTAGAGCAGTTCTTC
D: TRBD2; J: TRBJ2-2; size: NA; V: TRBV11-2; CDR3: CASRGLAGGLAGELFF; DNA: TGTGCCAGCAGGGGACTAGCGGGGGGCCTGGCCGGGGAGCTGTTTTTT
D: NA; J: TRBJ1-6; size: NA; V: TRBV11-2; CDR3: CASSLDVTSNSPLHF; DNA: TGTGCCAGCAGCTTAGATGTGACAAGTAATTCACCCCTCCACTTT
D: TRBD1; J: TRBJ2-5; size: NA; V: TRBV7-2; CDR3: CASSSGTGGRETQYF; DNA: TGTGCCAGCAGCTCCGGGACAGGGGGCAGGGAGACCCAGTACTTC
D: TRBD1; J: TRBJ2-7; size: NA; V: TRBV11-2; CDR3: CASSPNRGPSYEQYF; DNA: TGTGCCAGCAGCCCAAACAGGGGTCCCTCCTACGAGCAGTACTTC
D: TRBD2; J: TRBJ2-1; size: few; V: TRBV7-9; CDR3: CSSSPFWASGNNEQFF; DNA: TGTTCCAGCAGCCCATTTTGGGCTAGCGGAAACAATGAGCAGTTCTTC
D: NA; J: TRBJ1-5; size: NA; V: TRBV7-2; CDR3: CASSLGRGGNQPQHF; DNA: TGTGCCAGCAGCTTAGGTCGGGGTGGCAATCAGCCCCAGCATTTT
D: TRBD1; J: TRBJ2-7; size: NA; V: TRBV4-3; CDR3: CASSQDVAQGAYEQYF; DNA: TGCGCCAGCAGCCAAGATGTGGCGCAGGGGGCCTACGAGCAGTACTTC
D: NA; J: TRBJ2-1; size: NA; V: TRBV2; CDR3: CASIQDRKGNNEQFF; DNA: TGTGCCAGCATCCAGGACCGCAAGGGGAACAATGAGCAGTTCTTC
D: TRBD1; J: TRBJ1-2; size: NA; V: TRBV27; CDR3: CASSEQGAPYGYTF; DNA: TGTGCCAGCAGTGAACAGGGGGCTCCCTATGGCTACACCTTC
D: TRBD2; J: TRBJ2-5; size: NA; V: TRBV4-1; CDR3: CASSGSGEETQYF; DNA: TGCGCCAGCAGCGGAAGCGGGGAAGAGACCCAGTACTTC
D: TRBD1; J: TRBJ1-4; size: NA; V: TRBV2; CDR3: CASRDRVQSEKLFF; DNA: TGTGCCAGCAGAGACAGGGTCCAGAGTGAAAAACTGTTTTTT
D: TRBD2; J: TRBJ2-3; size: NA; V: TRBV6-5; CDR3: CASGERGGTDTQYF; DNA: TGTGCCAGCGGGGAGCGGGGGGGCACAGATACGCAGTATTTT
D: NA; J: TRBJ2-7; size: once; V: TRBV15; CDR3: CATSRDYTYEQYF; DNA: TGTGCTACCAGCAGAGATTACACCTACGAGCAGTACTTC
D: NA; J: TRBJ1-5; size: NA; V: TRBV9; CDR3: CASSVSQNSNQPQHF; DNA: TGTGCCAGCAGCGTATCACAGAATAGCAATCAGCCCCAGCATTTT
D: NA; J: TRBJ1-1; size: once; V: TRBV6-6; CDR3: CASSYLGSEAFF; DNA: TGTGCCAGCAGTTACCTTGGCAGTGAAGCTTTCTTT
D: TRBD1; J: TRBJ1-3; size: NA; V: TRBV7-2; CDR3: CASSLEAGGRNTIYF; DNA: TGTGCCAGCAGCTTAGAGGCAGGGGGCCGAAACACCATATATTTT
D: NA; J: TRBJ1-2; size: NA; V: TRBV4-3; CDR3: CASSQRLSTYGYTF; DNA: TGCGCCAGCAGCCAACGACTGAGTACATATGGCTACACCTTC
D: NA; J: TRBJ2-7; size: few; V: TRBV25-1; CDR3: CASSGTTLGAYEQYF; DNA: TGTGCCAGCAGCGGCACAACTTTAGGGGCCTACGAGCAGTACTTC
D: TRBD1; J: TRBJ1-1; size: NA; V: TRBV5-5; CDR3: CASSWDRANTEAFF; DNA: TGTGCCAGCAGCTGGGACAGGGCGAACACTGAAGCTTTCTTT
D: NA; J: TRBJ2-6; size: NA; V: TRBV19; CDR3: CASSRQAGANVLTF; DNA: TGTGCCAGTAGTAGACAGGCTGGGGCCAACGTCCTGACTTTC
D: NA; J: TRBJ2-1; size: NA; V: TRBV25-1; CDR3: CASSEGTGHNEQFF; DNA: TGTGCCAGCAGTGAAGGTACAGGCCACAATGAGCAGTTCTTC
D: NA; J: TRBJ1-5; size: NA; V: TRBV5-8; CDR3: CASSADSNQPQHF; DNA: TGTGCCAGCAGCGCCGACAGTAACCAGCCCCAGCATTTT
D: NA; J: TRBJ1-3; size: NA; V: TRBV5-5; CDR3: CASSLTRGRGNTIYF; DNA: TGTGCCAGCAGCTTGACCAGGGGACGAGGAAACACCATATATTTT
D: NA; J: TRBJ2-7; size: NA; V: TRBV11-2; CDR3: CASRREGGGSSYEQYF; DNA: TGTGCCAGCAGAAGGGAGGGGGGAGGGTCCTCCTACGAGCAGTACTTC
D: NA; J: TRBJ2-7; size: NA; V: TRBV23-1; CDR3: CASTLTGYYEQYF; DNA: TGCGCCAGCACTCTTACAGGTTACTACGAGCAGTACTTC
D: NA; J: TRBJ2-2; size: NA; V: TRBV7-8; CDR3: CASSPIRLANTGELFF; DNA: TGTGCCAGCAGCCCAATCAGACTCGCGAACACCGGGGAGCTGTTTTTT
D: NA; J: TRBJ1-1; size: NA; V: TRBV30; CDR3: CAWSASMNTEAFF; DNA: TGTGCCTGGAGCGCTAGTATGAACACTGAAGCTTTCTTT
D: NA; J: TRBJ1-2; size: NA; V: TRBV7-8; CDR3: CASSLAQIRTLYGYTF; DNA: TGTGCCAGCAGCTTAGCGCAAATCAGGACACTCTATGGCTACACCTTC
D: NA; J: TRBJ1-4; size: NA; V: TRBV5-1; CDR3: CASSSGVDEKLFF; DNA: TGCGCCAGCAGCTCCGGAGTTGACGAAAAACTGTTTTTT